These T cell receptor beta chains were read from a single sample in a study of T cell responses to AZD1222 COVID-19 vaccine. Data came from immunoSEQ multiplex PCR; TCRdb stores just in-frame clones and leaves some out. The sample lists around 110,000 clones; around nine tenths were seen once. This sample comprised peripheral blood, obtained 28 days after the second AZD1222 dose. The receptors shown here come from an adult who received the AZD1222 COVID-19 vaccine. Both conserved end residues are part of each CDR3. Only some rows state a clone size, as once, few, many or a class for expanded clones.

j_gene | v_gene | abundance | CDR3aa
TRBJ2-7 | TRBV7-8 | . | CASSSMLAGGAYEQYF
TRBJ1-1 | TRBV19 | . | CASSMAAGPLMNTEAFF
TRBJ2-1 | TRBV5-1 | once | CASSGLAGGPVEQFF
TRBJ1-5 | TRBV5-1 | . | CASSLAGRDNQPQHF
TRBJ2-7 | TRBV28 | . | CASSLDRYEQYF
TRBJ2-7 | TRBV27 | . | CASTSLKRASYEQYF
TRBJ2-7 | TRBV2 | . | CASSVQPGGDEQYF
TRBJ1-1 | TRBV5-1 | . | CASSTLTGDGAEAFF
TRBJ2-3 | TRBV28 | . | CASSFDGGWTSGSSSTDTQYF
TRBJ2-5 | TRBV24-1 | . | CATSEGGAGAQETQYF
TRBJ2-5 | TRBV19 | . | CASSFPGHPTQYF
TRBJ2-2 | TRBV6-1 | . | CASSDSPGNTGELFF
TRBJ2-1 | TRBV7-6 | . | CASSLVLRQGGSGEQFF
TRBJ1-1 | TRBV6-5 | once | CASRWTGTSAFF
TRBJ2-2 | TRBV11-3 | . | CASSRRDGTGELFF
TRBJ1-3 | TRBV3-1/TRBV3-2 | . | CASSQEGGQDTIYF
TRBJ1-1 | TRBV28 | . | CASSRTGAWAFF
TRBJ2-7 | TRBV15 | . | CATSRDVAGARGNEQYF
TRBJ1-4 | TRBV28 | . | CASSLTIREKLFF
TRBJ1-1 | TRBV6-4 | . | CASSESPLSEAFF
TRBJ1-2 | TRBV9 | . | CASSADMGLPYGYTF
TRBJ2-1 | TRBV19 | . | CASIPAAGGPGEQFF
TRBJ2-3 | TRBV5-8 | . | CASSYIPALLTDTQYF
TRBJ2-5 | TRBV5-1 | . | CASSLGVQETQYF
TRBJ1-1 | TRBV18 | once | CASSPFGGGALGMNTEAFF
TRBJ1-2 | TRBV7-9 | . | CASSGQGANYGYTF
TRBJ2-3 | TRBV12-3/TRBV12-4 | . | CASRLMSTDTQYF
TRBJ1-1 | TRBV18 | . | CASSPLQGEAFF
TRBJ2-1 | TRBV5-1 | . | CASSLLAGSYNEQFF
TRBJ1-6 | TRBV30 | . | CAWSVGSNWGSTLHF